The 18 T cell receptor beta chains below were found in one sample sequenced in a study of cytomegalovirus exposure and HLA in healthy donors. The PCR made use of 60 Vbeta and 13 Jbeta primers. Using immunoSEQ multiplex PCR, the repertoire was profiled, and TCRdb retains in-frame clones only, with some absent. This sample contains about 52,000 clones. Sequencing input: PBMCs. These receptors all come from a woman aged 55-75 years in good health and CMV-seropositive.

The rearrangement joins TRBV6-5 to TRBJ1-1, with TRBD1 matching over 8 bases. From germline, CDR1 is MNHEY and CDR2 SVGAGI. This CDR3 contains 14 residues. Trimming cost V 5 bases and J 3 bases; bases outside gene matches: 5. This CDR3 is CASSGQGPYTEAFF. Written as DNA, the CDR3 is TGTGCCAGCAGTGGACAGGGACCTTACACTGAAGCTTTCTTT.

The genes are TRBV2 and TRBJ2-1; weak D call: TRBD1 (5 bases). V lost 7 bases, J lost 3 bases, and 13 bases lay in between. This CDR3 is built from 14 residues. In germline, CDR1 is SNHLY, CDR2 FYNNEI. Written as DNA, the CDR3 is TGTGCCAGCACAGGGTCTACCCTCTACAATGAGCAGTTCTTC. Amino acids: CASTGSTLYNEQFF.

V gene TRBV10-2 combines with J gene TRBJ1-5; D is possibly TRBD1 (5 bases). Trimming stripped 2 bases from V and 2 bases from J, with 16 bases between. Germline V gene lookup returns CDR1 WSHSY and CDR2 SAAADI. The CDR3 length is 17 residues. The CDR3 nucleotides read TGCGCCAGCAGTGAGCCTTTTAGGGGAGGTGGCAATCAGCCCCAGCATTTT. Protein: CASSEPFRGGGNQPQHF.

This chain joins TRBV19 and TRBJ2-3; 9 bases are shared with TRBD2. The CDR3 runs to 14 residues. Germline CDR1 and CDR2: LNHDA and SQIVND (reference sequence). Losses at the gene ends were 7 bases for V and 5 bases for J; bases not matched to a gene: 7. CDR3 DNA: TGTGCCAGTATGGCGACTAGCGGCGTAGATACGCAGTATTTT. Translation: CASMATSGVDTQYF.

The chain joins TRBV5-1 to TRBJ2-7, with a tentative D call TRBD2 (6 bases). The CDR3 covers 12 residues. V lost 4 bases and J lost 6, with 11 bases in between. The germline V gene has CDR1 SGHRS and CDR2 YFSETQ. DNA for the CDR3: TGCGCCAGCAGCCCAACGGGAGTCGAGCAGTACTTC. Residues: CASSPTGVEQYF. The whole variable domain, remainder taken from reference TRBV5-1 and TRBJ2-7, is KAGVTQTPRYLIKTRGQQVTLSCSPISGHRSVSWYQQTPGQGLQFLFEYFSETQRNKGNFPGRFSGRQFSNSRSEMNVSTLELGDSALYLCASSPTGVEQYFGPGTRLTVT.

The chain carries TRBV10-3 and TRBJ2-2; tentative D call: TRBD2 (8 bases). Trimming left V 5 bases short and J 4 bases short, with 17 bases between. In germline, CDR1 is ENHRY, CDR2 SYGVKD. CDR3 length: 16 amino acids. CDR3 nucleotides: TGTGCCATCAGTCCACGGGAGGGACAGTTCACCGGGGAGCTGTTTTTT. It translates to CAISPREGQFTGELFF.

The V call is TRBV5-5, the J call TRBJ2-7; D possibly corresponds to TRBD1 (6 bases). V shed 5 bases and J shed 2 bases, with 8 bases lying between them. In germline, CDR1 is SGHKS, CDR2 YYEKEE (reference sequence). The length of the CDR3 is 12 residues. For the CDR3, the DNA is TGTGCCAGCAGTACAGGGACCTACGAGCAGTACTTC. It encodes CASSTGTYEQYF. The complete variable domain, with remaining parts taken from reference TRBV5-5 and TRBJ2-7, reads DAGVTQSPTHLIKTRGQQVTLRCSPISGHKSVSWYQQVLGQGPQFIFQYYEKEERGRGNFPDRFSARQFPNYSSELNVNALLLGDSALYLCASSTGTYEQYFGPGTRLTVT.

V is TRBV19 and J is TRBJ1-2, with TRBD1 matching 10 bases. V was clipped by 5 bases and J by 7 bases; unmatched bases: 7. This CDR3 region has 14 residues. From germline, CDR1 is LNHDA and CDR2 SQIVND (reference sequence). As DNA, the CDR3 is TGTGCCAGTAGTGACCCAGACAGGGGGCTTGGCTACACCTTC. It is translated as CASSDPDRGLGYTF.

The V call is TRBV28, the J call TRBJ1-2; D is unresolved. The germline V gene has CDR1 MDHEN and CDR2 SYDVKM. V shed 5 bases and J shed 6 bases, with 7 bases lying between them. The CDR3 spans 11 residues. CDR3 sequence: CASSTQDGYTF. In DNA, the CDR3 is TGTGCCAGCAGTACTCAGGATGGCTACACCTTC.

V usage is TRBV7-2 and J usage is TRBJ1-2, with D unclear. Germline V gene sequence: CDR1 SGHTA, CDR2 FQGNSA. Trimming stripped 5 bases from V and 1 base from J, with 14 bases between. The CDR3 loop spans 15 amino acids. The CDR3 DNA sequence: TGTGCCAGCAGCCCGGGCCCCGAGGGTAACTATGGCTACACCTTC. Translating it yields CASSPGPEGNYGYTF.

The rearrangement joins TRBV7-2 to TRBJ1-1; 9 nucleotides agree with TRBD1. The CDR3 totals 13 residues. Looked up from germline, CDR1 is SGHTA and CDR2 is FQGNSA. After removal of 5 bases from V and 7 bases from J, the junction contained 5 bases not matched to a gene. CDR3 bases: TGTGCCAGCAGCCCTGGACAGGGGTTTGAAGCTTTCTTT. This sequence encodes CASSPGQGFEAFF.

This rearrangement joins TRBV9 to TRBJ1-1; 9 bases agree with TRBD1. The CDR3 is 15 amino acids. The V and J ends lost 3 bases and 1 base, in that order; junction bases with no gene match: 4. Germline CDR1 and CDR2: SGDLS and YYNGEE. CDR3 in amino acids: CASSAWTGANTEAFF. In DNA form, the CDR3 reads TGTGCCAGCAGCGCATGGACAGGGGCGAACACTGAAGCTTTCTTT.

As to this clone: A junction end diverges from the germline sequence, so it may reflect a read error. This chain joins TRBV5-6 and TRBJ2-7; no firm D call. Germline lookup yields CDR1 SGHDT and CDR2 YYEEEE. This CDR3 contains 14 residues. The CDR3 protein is CASSSKPYSYEQHF. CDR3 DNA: TGTGCCAGCAGCTCCAAGCCCTACAGCTACGAGCAGCACTTC.

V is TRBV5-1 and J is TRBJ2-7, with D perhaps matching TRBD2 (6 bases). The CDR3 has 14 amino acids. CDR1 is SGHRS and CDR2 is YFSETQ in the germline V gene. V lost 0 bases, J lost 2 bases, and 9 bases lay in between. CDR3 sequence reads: CASSLAGGAYEQYF. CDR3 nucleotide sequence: TGCGCCAGCAGCTTGGCCGGGGGAGCCTACGAGCAGTACTTC.

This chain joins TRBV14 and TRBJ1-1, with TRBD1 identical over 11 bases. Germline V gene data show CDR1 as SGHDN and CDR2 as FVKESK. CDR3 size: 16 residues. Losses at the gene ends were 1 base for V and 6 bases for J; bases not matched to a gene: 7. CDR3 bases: TGTGCCAGCAGCCAAGGGACAGGGGGCGGGGTGGCTGAAGCTTTCTTT. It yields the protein CASSQGTGGGVAEAFF.

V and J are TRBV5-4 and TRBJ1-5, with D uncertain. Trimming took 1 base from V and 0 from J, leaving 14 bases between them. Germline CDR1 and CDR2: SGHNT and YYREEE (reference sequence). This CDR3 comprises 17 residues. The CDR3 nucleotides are TGTGCCAGCAGCTTGTGCCAGGTAATAGGTAGCAATCAGCCCCAGCATTTT. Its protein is CASSLCQVIGSNQPQHF.

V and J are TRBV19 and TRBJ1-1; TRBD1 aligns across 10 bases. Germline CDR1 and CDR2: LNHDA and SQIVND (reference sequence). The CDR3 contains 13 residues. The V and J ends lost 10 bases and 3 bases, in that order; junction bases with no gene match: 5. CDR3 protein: CAIHGTGDTEAFF. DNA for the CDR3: TGTGCCATCCACGGGACAGGGGACACTGAAGCTTTCTTT.

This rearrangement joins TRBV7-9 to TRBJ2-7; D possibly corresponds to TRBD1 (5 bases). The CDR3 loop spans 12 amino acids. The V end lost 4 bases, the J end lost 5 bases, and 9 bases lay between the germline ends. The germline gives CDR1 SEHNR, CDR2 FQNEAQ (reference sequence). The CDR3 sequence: CASSSSGNEQYF. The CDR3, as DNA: TGTGCCAGCAGCTCATCAGGGAACGAGCAGTACTTC.